This TCR beta chain was identified during a study of tissue T cells after allogeneic stem cell transplantation. Clones were read by immunoSEQ multiplex PCR, and TCRdb kept only the in-frame ones, dropping some. The data hold several thousand clones, with about 64% observed a single time. The V gene's germline CDR1 is SGHNT and CDR2 YENEEA. This CDR3 is built from 19 residues. V shed 5 bases and J 0 bases; nucleotides not matched to a gene: 15. The sample consisted of tissue from the esophagus, taken at autopsy. The receptor's source is a female donor aged 60 or older with lung cancer. The chain combines TRBV11-3 with TRBJ2-3; TRBD2 agrees at 9 bases. CDR3 amino acids: CASSRLLPSGNTSTDTQYF. The DNA of the CDR3 is TGTGCCAGCAGCCGACTACTCCCTAGCGGGAACACTAGCACAGATACGCAGTATTTT.